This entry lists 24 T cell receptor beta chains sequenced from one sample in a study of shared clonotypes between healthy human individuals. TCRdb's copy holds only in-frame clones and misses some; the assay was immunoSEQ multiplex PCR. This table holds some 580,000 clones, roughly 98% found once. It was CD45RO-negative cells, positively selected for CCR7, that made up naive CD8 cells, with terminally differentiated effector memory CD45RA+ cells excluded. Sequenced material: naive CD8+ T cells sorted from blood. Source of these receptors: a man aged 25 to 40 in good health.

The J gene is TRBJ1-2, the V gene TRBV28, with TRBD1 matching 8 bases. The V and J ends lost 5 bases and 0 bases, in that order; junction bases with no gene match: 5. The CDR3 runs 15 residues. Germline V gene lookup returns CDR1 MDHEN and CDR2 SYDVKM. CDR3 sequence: CASSLEGQANYGYTF. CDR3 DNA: TGTGCCAGCAGTCTCGAGGGACAGGCTAACTATGGCTACACCTTC.

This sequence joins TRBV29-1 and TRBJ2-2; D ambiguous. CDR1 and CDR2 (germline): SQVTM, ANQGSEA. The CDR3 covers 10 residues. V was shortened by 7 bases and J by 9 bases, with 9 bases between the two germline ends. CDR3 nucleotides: TGCAGCGCTGGTGACAGGGAGCTGTTTTTT. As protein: CSAGDRELFF.

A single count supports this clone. The CDR3 loop reads CASRYREAVGYEQYF. CDR3 in DNA: TGTGCCAGTAGATACCGGGAGGCAGTTGGGTACGAGCAGTACTTC. The chain joins TRBV19 to TRBJ2-7; 7 bases match TRBD2. V shed 6 bases, J shed 4 bases, and the junction held 12 bases outside the gene matches. The CDR3 has 15 residues. Germline CDR1 and CDR2: LNHDA and SQIVND (reference sequence).

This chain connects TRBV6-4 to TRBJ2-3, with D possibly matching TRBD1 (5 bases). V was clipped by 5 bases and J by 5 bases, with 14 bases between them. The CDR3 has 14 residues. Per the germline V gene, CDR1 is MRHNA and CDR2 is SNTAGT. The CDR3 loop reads CASSRGSFGDTQYF. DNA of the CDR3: TGTGCCAGCAGTAGGGGCAGTTTCGGAGATACGCAGTATTTT.

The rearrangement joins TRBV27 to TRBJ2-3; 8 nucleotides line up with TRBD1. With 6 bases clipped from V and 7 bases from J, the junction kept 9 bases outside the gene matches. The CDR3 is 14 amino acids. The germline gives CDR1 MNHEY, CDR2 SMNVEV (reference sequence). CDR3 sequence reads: CASRAAGTGHTQYF. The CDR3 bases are TGTGCCAGCAGAGCCGCGGGGACAGGCCATACGCAGTATTTT.

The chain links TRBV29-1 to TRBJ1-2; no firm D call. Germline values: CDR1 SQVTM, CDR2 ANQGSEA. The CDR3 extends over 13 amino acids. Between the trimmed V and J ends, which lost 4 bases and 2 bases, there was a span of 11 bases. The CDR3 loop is CSVVFGVNYGYTF. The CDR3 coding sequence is TGCAGCGTTGTTTTCGGTGTGAACTATGGCTACACCTTC.

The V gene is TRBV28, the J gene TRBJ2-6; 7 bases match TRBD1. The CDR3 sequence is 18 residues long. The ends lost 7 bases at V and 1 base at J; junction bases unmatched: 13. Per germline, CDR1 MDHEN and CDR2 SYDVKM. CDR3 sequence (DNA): TGTGCCAGCACTCTTCGACAGGGCCCCCTTTCTGGGGCCAACGTCCTGACTTTC. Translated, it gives CASTLRQGPLSGANVLTF.

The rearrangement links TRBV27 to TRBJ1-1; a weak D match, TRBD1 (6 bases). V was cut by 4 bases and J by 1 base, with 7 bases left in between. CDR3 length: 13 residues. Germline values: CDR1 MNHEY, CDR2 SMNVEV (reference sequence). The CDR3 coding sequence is TGTGCCAGCAGTTCGGGACAGAACACTGAAGCTTTCTTT. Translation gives CASSSGQNTEAFF.

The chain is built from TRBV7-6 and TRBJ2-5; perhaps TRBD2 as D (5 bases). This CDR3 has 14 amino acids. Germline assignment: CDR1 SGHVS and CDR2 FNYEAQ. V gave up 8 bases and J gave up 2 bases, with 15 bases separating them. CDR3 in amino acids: CASRTLPGQETQYF. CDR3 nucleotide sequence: TGTGCCAGCCGAACCTTGCCGGGACAAGAGACCCAGTACTTC.

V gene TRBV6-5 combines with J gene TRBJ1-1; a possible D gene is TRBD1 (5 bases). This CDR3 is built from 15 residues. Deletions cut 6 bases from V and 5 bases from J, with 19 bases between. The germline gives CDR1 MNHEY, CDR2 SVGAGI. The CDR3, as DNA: TGTGCCAGCAGCACCCGTAGGGTGGGGGGTACTGAAGCTTTCTTT. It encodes CASSTRRVGGTEAFF.

The CDR3 here is CASSLGWGRDGNTIYF. CDR3 DNA: TGTGCCAGCAGCTTGGGATGGGGGCGAGATGGAAACACCATATATTTT. The chain joins TRBV5-6 to TRBJ1-3, with D possibly matching TRBD1 (6 bases). The germline V and J ends were trimmed by 0 bases and 3 bases, with 13 bases remaining between them. CDR1 SGHDT and CDR2 YYEEEE come from the germline V gene. This CDR3 has 16 residues.

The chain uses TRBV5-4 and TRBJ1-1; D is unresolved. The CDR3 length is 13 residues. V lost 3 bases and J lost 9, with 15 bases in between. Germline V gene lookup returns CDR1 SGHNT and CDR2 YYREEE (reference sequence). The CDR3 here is CASSSRDSYQAFF. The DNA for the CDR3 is TGTGCCAGCAGCTCGAGAGACTCCTACCAAGCTTTCTTT.

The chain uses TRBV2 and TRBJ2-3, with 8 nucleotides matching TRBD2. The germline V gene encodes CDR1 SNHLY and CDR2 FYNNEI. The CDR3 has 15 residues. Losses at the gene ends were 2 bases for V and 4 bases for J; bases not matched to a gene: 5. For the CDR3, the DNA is TGTGCCAGCAGTGAACTTCTAGCGGGCGCAGATACGCAGTATTTT. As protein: CASSELLAGADTQYF.

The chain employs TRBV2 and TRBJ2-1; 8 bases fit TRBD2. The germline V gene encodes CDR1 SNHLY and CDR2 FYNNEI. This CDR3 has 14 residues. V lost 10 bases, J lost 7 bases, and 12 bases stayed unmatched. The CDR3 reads CATRPGLGKNEQFF. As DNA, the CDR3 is TGTGCCACCCGCCCGGGACTAGGCAAAAATGAGCAGTTCTTC. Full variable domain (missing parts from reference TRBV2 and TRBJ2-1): EPEVTQTPSHQVTQMGQEVILRCVPISNHLYFYWYRQILGQKVEFLVSFYNNEISEKSEIFDDQFSVERPDGSNFTLKIRSTKLEDSAMYFCATRPGLGKNEQFFGPGTRLTVL.

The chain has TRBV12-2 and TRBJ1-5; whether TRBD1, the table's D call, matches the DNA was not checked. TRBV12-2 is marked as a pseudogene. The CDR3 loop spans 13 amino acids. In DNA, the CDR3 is TGTGCAAGTCGCTTAGTCAGTGATCAGCCCCAGCATTTT. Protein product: CASRLVSDQPQHF.

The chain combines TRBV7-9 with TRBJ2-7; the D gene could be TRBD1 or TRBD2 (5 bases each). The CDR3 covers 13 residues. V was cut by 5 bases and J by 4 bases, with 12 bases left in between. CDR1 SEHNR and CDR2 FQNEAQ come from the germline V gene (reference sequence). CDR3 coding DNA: TGTGCCAGCAGCGGGGACCGAGGGTACGAGCAGTACTTC. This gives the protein CASSGDRGYEQYF.

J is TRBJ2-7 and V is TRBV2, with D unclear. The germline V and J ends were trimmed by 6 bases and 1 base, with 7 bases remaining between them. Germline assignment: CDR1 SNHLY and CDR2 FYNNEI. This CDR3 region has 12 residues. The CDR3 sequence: CASRLDSYEQYF. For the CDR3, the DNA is TGTGCCAGCAGGTTGGATTCCTACGAGCAGTACTTC.

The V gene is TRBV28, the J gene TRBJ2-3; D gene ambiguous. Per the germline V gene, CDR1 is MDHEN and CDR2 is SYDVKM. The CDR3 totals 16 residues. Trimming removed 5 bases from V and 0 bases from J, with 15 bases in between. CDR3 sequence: CASSRFRPSSTDTQYF. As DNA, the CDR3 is TGTGCCAGCAGTCGTTTCCGGCCGAGTAGCACAGATACGCAGTATTTT.

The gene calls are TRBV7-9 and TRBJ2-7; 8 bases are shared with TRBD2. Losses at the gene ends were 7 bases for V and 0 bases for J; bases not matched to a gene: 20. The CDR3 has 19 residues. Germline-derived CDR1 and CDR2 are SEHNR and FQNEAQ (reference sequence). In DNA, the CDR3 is TGTGCCAGCAACCCCCTCGGCGGTAGCGGGGCTCCGGGCTCCTACGAGCAGTACTTC. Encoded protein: CASNPLGGSGAPGSYEQYF.

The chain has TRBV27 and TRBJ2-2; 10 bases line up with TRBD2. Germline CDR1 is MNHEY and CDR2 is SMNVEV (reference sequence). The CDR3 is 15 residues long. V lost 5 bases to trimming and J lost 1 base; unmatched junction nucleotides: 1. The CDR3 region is CASSRLAGNTGELFF. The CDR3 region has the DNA TGTGCCAGCAGTCGACTAGCGGGGAACACCGGGGAGCTGTTTTTT.

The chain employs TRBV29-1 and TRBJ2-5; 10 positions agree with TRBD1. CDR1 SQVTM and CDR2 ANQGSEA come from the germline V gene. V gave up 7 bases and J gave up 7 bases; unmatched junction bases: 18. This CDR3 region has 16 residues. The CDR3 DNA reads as TGCAGCGCTCCCGGGACAGGGGAAGGGCCATTCGGGACCCAGTACTTC. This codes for CSAPGTGEGPFGTQYF.

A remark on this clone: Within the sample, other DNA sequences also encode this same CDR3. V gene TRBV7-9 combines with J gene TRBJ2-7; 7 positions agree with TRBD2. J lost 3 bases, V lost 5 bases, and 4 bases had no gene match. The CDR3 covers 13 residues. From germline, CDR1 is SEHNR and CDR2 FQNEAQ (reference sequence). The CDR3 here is CASSPGGNYEQYF. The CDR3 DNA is TGTGCCAGCAGCCCCGGGGGGAACTACGAGCAGTACTTC.

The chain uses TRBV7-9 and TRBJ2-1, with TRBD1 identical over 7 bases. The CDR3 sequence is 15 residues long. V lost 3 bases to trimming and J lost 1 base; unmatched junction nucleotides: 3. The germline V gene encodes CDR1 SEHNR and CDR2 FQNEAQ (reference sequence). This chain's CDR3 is CASSFTDRSYNEQFF. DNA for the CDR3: TGTGCCAGCAGCTTCACGGACAGGTCCTACAATGAGCAGTTCTTC.

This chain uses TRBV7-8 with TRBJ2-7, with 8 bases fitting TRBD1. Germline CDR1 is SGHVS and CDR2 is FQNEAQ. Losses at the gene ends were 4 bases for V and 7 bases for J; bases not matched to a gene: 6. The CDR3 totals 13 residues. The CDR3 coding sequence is TGTGCCAGCAGCTCGACAGGGGCTGGAGAGCAGTACTTC. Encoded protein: CASSSTGAGEQYF.